Following are 2 T cell receptor beta chains from one sample sequenced in a study of shared clonotypes between healthy human individuals. Generated by immunoSEQ multiplex PCR, the TCRdb table keeps only in-frame clones and is missing some. Among 1.4 million to 1.5 million clones listed, approximately 96% were seen once. The sequenced material came from naive CD4+ T cells sorted from blood. Subset given: CD45RA+ positively selected. These receptors came from a man aged 25 to 45 in good health.

The J gene is TRBJ2-7, the V gene TRBV11-2; possible D gene TRBD2, 6 bases. This CDR3 spans 13 amino acids. CDR1 and CDR2 (germline): SGHAT, FQNNGV. CDR3 DNA: TGTGCATCGTCGAAGACTAGAGGCTCCGAGCAGTACTTC. Amino acids: CASSKTRGSEQYF. Supplemented by reference TRBV11-2 and TRBJ2-7, the full variable domain reads EAGVAQSPRYKIIEKRQSVAFWCNPISGHATLYWYQQILGQGPKLLIQFQNNGVVDDSQLPKDRFSAERLKGVDSTLKIQPAKLEDSAVYLCASSKTRGSEQYFGPGTRLTVT.

The chain links TRBV10-2 to TRBJ2-2, with D possibly matching TRBD2 (6 bases). This CDR3 comprises 14 residues. Germline CDR1 reads WSHSY; CDR2 reads SAAADI. V was shortened by 3 bases and J by 5 bases, with 10 bases between the two germline ends. The CDR3 region is CASSESGGTGELFF. The CDR3 nucleotides are TGCGCCAGCAGTGAAAGTGGGGGGACCGGGGAGCTGTTTTTT.